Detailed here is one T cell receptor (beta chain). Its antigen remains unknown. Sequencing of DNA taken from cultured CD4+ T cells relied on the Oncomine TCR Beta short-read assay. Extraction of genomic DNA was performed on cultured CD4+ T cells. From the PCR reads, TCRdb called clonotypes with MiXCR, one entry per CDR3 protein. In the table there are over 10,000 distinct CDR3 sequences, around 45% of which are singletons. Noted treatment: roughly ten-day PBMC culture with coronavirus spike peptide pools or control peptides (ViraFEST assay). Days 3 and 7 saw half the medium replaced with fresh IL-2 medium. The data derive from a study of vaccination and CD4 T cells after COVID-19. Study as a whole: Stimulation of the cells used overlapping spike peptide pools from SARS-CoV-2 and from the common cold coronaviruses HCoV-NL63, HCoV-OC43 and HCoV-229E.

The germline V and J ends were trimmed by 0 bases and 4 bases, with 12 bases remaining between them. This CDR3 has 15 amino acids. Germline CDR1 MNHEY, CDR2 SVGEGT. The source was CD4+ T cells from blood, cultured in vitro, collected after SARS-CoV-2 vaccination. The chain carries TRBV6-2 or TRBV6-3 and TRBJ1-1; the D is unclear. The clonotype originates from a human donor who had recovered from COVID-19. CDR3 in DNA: TGTGCCAGCAGTTACTCGCACCGACGATCCACTGAAGCTTTCTTT. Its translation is CASSYSHRRSTEAFF.